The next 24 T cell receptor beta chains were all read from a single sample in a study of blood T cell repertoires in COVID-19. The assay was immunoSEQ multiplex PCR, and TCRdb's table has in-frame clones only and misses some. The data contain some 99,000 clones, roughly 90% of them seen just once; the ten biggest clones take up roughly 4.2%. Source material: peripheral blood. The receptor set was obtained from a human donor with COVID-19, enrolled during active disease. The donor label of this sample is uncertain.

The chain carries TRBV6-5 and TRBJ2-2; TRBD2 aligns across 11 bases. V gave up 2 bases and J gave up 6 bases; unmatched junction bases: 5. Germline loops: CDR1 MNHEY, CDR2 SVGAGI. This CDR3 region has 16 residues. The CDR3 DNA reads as TGTGCCAGCAGTTACACGGGACTAGCGGAGGCCGGGGAGCTGTTTTTT. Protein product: CASSYTGLAEAGELFF.

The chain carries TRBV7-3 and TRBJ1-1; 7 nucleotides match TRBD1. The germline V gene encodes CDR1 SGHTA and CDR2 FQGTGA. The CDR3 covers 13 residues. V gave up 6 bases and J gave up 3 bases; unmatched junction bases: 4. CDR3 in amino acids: CASRFQGDTEAFF. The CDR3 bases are TGTGCCAGCAGGTTCCAGGGGGACACTGAAGCTTTCTTT.

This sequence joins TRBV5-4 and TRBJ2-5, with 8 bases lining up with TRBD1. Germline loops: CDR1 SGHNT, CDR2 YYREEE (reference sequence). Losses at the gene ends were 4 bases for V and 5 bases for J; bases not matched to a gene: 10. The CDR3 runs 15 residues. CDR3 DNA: TGTGCCAGCAGCCCCCGACAGGGGTTGGACGAGACCCAGTACTTC. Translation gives CASSPRQGLDETQYF.

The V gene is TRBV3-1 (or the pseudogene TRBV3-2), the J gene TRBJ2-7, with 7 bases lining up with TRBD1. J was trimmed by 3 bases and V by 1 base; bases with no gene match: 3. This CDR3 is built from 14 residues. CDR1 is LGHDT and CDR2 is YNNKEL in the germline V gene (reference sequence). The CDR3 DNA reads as TGTGCCAGCAGCCAAGTCGCAGGGGGCTACGAGCAGTACTTC. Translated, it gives CASSQVAGGYEQYF.

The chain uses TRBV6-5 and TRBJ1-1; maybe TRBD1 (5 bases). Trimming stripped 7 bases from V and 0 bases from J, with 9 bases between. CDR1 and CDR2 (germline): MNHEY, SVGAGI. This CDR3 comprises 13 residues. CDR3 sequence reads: CASTGQLNTEAFF. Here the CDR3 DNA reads TGTGCCAGCACCGGACAACTGAACACTGAAGCTTTCTTT.

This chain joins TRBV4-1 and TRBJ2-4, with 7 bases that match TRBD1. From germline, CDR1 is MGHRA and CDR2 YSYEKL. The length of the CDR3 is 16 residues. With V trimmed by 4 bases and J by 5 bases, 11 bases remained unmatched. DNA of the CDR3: TGCGCCAGCAGCCCTCGGACAGGCGTTAGGGAAAACATTCAGTACTTC. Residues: CASSPRTGVRENIQYF.

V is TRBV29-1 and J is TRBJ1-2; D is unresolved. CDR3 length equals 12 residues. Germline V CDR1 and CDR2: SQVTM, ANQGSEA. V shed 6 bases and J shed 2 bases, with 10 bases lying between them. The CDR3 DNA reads TGCAGCGTCGCGGACTTAAACTATGGCTACACCTTC. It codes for CSVADLNYGYTF.

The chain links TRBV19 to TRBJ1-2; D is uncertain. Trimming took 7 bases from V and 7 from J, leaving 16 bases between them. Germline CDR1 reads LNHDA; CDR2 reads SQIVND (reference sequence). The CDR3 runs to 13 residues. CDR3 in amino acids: CASIQSLSTGYTF. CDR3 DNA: TGTGCCAGTATACAGAGCTTATCGACTGGCTACACCTTC. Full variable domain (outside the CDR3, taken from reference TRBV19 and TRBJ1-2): DGGITQSPKYLFRKEGQNVTLSCEQNLNHDAMYWYRQDPGQGLRLIYYSQIVNDFQKGDIAEGYSVSREKKESFPLTVTSAQKNPTAFYLCASIQSLSTGYTFGSGTRLTVV.

The CDR3 DNA is TGTGCCAGCACCGCCAGCGGGGGTGTATACCAGCCCCAGCATTTT. Translated: CASTASGGVYQPQHF. This sequence joins TRBV6-6 and TRBJ1-5; maybe TRBD1 (5 bases). There are 15 residues in the CDR3. CDR1 is MNHNY, CDR2 SVGAGI, per germline (reference sequence). V was cut by 7 bases and J by 7 bases, with 20 bases left in between.

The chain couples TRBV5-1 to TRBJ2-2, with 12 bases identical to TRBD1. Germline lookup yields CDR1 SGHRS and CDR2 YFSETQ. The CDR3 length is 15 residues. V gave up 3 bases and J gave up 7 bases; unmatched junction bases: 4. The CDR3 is CASSSGTGGGGELFF. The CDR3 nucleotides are TGCGCCAGCAGCTCTGGGACAGGGGGCGGCGGGGAGCTGTTTTTT.

CDR3 in amino acids: CASSQANEKLFF. The CDR3 DNA sequence: TGTGCCAGCTCCCAGGCTAATGAAAAACTGTTTTTT. V usage is TRBV12-3 or TRBV12-4 and J usage is TRBJ1-4; D is unresolved. CDR3 length equals 12 residues. V was clipped by 8 bases and J by 3 bases, with 7 bases between them.

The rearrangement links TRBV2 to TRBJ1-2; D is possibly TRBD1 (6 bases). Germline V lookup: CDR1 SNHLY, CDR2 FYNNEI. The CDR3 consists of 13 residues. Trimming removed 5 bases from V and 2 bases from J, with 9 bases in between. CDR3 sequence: CASSSTGNYGYTF. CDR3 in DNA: TGTGCCAGCAGTTCCACAGGGAACTATGGCTACACCTTC.

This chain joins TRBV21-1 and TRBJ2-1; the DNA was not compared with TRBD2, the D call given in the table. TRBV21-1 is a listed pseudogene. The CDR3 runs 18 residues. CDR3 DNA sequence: TGTGCCAGCAGCAAAATCACATTCGGGACTAGCGGGGGGAATGAGCAGTTCTTC. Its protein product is CASSKITFGTSGGNEQFF.

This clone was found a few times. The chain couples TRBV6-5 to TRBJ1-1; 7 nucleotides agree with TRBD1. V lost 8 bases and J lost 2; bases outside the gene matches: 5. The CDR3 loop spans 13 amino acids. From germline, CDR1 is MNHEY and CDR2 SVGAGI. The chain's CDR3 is CASGTVHNTEAFF. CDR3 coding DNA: TGTGCCAGCGGGACAGTTCATAACACTGAAGCTTTCTTT.

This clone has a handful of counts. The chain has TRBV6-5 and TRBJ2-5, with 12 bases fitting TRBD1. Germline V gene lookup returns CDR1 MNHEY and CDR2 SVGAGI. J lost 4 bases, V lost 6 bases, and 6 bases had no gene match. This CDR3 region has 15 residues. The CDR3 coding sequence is TGTGCCAGCAGGCGGGGACAGGGGGCAGGAGAGACCCAGTACTTC. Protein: CASRRGQGAGETQYF.

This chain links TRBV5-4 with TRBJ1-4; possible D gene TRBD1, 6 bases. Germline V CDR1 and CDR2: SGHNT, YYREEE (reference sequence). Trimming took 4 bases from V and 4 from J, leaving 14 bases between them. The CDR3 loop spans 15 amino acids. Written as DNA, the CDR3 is TGTGCCAGCAGCGGAAGAGGGGGGGGTAATGAAAAACTGTTTTTT. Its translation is CASSGRGGGNEKLFF. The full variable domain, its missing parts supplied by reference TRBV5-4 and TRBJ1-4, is ETGVTQSPTHLIKTRGQQVTLRCSSQSGHNTVSWYQQALGQGPQFIFQYYREEENGRGNFPPRFSGLQFPNYSSELNVNALELDDSALYLCASSGRGGGNEKLFFGSGTQLSVL.

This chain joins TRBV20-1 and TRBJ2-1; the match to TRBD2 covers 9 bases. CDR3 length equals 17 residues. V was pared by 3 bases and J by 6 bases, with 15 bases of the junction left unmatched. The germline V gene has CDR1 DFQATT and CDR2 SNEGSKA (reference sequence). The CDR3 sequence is CSASSVSKAGGVNEQFF. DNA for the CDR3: TGCAGTGCTAGTTCTGTCAGTAAAGCGGGAGGCGTCAATGAGCAGTTCTTC.

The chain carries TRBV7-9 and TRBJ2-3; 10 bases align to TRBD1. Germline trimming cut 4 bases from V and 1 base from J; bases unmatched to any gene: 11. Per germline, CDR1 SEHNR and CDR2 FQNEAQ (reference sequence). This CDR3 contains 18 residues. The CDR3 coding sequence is TGTGCCAGCAGCTCCGAAACCCGGGACAGGGGACGCACAGATACGCAGTATTTT. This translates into CASSSETRDRGRTDTQYF. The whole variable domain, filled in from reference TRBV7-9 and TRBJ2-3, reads DTGVSQNPRHKITKRGQNVTFRCDPISEHNRLYWYRQTLGQGPEFLTYFQNEAQLEKSRLLSDRFSAERPKGSFSTLEIQRTEQGDSAMYLCASSSETRDRGRTDTQYFGPGTRLTVL.

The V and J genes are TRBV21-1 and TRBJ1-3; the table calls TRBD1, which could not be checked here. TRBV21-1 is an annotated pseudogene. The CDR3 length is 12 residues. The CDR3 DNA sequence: TGTGCCAGCATTACGACAGACTACACCATATATTTT. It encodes CASITTDYTIYF.

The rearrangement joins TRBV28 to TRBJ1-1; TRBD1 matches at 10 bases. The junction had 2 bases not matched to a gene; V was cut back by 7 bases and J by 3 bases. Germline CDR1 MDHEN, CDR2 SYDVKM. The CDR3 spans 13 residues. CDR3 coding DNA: TGTGCCAGCATAGGACAGGGGGACACTGAAGCTTTCTTT. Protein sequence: CASIGQGDTEAFF.

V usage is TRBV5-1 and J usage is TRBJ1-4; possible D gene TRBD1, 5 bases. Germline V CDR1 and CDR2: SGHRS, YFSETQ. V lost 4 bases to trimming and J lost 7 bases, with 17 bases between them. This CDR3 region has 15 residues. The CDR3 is CASSADITWGEKLFF. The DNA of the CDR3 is TGCGCCAGCAGCGCGGACATTACCTGGGGTGAAAAACTGTTTTTT.

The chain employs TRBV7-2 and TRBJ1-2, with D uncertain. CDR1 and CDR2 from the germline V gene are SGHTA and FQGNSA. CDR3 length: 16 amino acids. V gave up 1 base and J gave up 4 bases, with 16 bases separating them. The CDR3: CASSLVDSLPLYGYTF. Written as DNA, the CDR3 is TGTGCCAGCAGCTTAGTGGACTCGCTTCCTCTCTATGGCTACACCTTC.

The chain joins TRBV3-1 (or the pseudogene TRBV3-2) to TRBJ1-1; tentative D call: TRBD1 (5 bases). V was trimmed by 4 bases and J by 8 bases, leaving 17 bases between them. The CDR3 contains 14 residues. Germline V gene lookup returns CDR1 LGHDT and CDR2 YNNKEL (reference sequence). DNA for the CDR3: TGTGCCAGCAGCCCTGGCCTTGGGGCAGGGGAAGCTTTCTTT. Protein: CASSPGLGAGEAFF.

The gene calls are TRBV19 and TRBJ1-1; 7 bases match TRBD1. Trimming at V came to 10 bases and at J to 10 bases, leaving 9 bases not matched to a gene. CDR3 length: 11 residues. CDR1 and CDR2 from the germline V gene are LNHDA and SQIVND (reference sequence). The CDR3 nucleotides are TGTGCCACCCTGAGGGGGCATGGAGCTTTCTTT. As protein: CATLRGHGAFF.